This TCR beta chain was recorded in a study of blood T cell repertoires in COVID-19. Across the study: In each case, the material was cDNA or gDNA derived from T cells, B-cell-depleted T cells, or PBMCs.

Cohort 3 donors counted as recovered after two negative PCRs, clearance, or resolved symptoms. The germline V and J ends were trimmed by 4 bases and 3 bases, with 13 bases remaining between them. Looked up from germline, CDR1 is SEHNR and CDR2 is FQNEAQ (reference sequence). The CDR3 totals 15 residues. Generated by immunoSEQ multiplex PCR, the TCRdb table keeps only in-frame clones and is missing some. The data hold approximately 300,000 clones, with around nine tenths observed a single time. The chain uses TRBV7-9 and TRBJ1-5, with D possibly being TRBD1 (6 bases). The source material was PBMCs or T cells enriched from blood (not recorded which). The sequence was collected from a man aged 55 to 70 who had recovered from COVID-19. The DNA of the CDR3 is TGTGCCAGCAGCTCCCTAGGACAGACCAATCAGCCCCAGCATTTT. It yields the protein CASSSLGQTNQPQHF.